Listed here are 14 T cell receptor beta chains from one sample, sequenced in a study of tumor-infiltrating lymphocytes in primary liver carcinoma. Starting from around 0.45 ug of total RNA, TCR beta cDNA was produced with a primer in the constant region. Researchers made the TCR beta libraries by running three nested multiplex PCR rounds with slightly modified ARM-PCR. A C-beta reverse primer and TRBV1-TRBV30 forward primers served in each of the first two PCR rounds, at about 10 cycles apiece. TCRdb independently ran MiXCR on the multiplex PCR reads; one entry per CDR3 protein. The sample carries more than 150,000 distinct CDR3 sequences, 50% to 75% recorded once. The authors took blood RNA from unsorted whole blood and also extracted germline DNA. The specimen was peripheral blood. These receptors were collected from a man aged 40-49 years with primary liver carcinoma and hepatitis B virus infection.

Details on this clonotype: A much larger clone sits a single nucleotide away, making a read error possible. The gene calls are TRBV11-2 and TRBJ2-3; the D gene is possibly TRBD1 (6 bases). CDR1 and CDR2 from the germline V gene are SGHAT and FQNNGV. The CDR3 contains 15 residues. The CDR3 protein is CASSLDQGFTDTEYF. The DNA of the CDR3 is TGTGCCAGCAGCTTAGACCAGGGGTTCACAGATACGGAGTATTTT.

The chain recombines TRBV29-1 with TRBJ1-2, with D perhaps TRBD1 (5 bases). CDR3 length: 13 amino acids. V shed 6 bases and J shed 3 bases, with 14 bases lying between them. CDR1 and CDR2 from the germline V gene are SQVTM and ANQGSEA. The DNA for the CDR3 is TGCAGCGTGCCGCGGGACTTCGACTATGGCTACACCTTC. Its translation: CSVPRDFDYGYTF. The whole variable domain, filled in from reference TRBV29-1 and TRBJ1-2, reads SAVISQKPSRDICQRGTSLTIQCQVDSQVTMMFWYRQQPGQSLTLIATANQGSEATYESGFVIDKFPISRPNLTFSTLTVSNMSPEDSSIYLCSVPRDFDYGYTFGSGTRLTVV.

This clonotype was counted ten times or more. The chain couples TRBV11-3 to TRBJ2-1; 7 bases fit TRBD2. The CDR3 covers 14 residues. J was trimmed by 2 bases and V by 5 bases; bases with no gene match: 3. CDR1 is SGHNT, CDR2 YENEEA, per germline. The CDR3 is CASSTGGTYNEQFF. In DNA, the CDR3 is TGTGCCAGCAGCACCGGGGGGACCTACAATGAGCAGTTCTTC.

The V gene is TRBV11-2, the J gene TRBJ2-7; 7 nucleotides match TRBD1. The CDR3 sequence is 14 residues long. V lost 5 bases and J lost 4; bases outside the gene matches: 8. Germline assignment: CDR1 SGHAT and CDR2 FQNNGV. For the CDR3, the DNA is TGTGCCAGCAGCCCCGGGACAGAGGTATACGAGCAGTACTTC. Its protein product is CASSPGTEVYEQYF.

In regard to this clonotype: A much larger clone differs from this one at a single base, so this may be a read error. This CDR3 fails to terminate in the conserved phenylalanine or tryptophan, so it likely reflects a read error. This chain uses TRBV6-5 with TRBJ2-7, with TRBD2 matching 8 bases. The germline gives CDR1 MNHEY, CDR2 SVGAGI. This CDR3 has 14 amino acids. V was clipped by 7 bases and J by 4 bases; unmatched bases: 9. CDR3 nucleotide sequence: TGTGCCAGCAAAAGAAGCGGGAGAGGTTACGAGCAGTACTAC. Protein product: CASKRSGRGYEQYY.

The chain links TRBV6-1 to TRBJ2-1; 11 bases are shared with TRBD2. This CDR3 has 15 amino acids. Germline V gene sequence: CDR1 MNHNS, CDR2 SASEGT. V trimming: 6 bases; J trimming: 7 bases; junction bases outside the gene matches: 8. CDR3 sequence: CASSKWGLAENEQFF. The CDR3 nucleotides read TGTGCCAGCAGCAAATGGGGACTAGCGGAGAATGAGCAGTTCTTC.

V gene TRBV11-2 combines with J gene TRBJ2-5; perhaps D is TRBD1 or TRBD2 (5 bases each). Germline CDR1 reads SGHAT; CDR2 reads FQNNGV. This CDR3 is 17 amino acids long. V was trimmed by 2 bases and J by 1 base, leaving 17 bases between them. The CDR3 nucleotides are TGTGCCAGCAGCTTATTTAGGAGAGGGACCGGCCAAGAGACCCAGTACTTC. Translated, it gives CASSLFRRGTGQETQYF.

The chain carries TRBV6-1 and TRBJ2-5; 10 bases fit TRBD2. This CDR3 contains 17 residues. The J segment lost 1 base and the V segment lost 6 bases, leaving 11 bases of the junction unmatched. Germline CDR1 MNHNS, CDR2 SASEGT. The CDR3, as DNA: TGTGCCAGCAGGGCTCATCAAGCGGGAGGGTCCCAAGAGACCCAGTACTTC. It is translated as CASRAHQAGGSQETQYF.

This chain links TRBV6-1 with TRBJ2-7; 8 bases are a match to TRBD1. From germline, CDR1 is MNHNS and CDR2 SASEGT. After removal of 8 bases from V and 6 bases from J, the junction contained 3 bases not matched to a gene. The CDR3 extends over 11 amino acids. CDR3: CASSRGPEQYF. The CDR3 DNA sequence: TGTGCCAGCTCCAGGGGGCCCGAGCAGTACTTC.

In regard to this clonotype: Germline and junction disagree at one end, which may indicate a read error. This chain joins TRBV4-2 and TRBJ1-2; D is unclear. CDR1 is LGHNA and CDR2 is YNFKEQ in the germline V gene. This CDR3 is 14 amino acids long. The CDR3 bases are TGTGTCAGCAGCGCCCTTGATGGGAACTATGGCTACACCTTC. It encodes CVSSALDGNYGYTF.

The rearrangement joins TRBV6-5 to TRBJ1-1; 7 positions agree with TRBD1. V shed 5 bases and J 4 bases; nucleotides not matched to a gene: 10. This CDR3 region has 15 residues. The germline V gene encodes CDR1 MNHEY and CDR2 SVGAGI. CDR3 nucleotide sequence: TGTGCCAGCAGTGCCACAGGGGTCGGGCGCACTGAAGCTTTCTTT. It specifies CASSATGVGRTEAFF.

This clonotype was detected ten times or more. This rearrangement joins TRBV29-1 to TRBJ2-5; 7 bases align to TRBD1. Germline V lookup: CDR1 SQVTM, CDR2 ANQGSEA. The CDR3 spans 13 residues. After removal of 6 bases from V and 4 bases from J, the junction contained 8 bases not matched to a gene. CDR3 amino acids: CSVSPGQRETQYF. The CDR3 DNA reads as TGCAGCGTGAGTCCGGGACAGCGAGAGACCCAGTACTTC.

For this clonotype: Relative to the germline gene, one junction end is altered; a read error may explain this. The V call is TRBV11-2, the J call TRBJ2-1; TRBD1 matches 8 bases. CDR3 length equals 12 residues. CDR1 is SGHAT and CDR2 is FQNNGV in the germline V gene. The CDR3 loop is CTSRGPGNEQFF. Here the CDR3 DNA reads TGTACCAGCAGGGGGCCCGGCAATGAGCAGTTCTTC.

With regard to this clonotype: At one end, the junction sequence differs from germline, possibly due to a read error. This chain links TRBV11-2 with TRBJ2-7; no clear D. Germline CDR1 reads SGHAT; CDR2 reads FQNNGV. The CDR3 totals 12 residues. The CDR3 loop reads CAISSPRNEQYF. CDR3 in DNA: TGTGCCATCAGCTCCCCTAGGAACGAGCAGTACTTC.